This paragraph covers one T cell receptor beta chain sequence. V lost 10 bases to trimming and J lost 3 bases, with 34 bases between them. This CDR3 spans 19 amino acids. TCRdb reanalysed the 5' RACE reads using MiXCR and keeps one entry per CDR3 protein. The sample consists of around 690,000 distinct CDR3 sequences, less than 25% of them appearing once. This specimen comes from a study of identical twins. This sample also belongs to another study, concerning T cells expressing NK-cell markers. According to that study: Sorted CD3+CD56+NKG2C+, CD3+CD56+NKG2C- and CD3+CD56-NKG2C+ T cells supplied TCR beta repertoires. In several donors, dominant clonotypes made up about 28.3-65% of CD3+CD56-NKG2C+ cells. It remained uncertain whether the expanded NKG2C+ T cell clones were specific for HCMV antigens.

This receptor was identified in a woman aged 18-30 years in good health. Input material: PBMCs. The chain combines TRBV12-3 or TRBV12-4 with TRBJ2-7, with D perhaps TRBD1 or TRBD2 (5 bases each). The CDR3 sequence: CAISLGDRPSSPHYYEQYF. The CDR3 DNA reads TGTGCCATCAGCCTCGGGGACCGACCATCCTCCCCTCACTACTACGAGCAGTACTTC.